This entry is about one T cell receptor (beta chain). Its antigen is not known. This sample was included in a study of cytomegalovirus exposure and HLA in healthy donors. Study results and limitations: Rare TCR sequences dominated, though some public TCRs recurred in many donors. Later analysis indicated greater clonal expansion among HLA-associated TCR beta chains than among equally common other chains. Because they were indistinguishable, some V segments, including TRBV6-2 and TRBV6-3, were excluded.

The germline V and J ends were trimmed by 6 bases and 3 bases, with 12 bases remaining between them. The CDR3 covers 13 residues. Germline-derived CDR1 and CDR2 are WSHSY and SAAADI. Both 60 Vbeta primers and 13 Jbeta primers went into the PCR. Only in-frame clones appear in the TCRdb table, and some are missing; sequencing was by immunoSEQ multiplex PCR. The table shows some 150,000 clones, with roughly 80% occurring only once. The genes are TRBV10-2 and TRBJ2-7; no clear D gene. This TCR derives from a female donor in good health and CMV-seronegative. Material: PBMCs. The CDR3 bases are TGCGCCAGCAGCGCCGACTTGGACTACGAGCAGTACTTC. Protein: CASSADLDYEQYF.